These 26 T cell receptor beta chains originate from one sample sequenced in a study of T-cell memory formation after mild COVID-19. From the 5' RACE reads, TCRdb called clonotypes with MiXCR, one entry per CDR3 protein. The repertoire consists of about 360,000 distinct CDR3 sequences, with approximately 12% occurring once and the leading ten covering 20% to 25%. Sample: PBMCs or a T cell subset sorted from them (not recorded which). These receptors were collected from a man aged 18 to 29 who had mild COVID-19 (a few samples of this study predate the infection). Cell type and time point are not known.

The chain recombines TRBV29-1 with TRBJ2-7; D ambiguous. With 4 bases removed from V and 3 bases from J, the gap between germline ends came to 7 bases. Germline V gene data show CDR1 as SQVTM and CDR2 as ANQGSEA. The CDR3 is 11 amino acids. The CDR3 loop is CSVGQYYEQYF. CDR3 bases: TGCAGCGTTGGGCAGTACTACGAGCAGTACTTC.

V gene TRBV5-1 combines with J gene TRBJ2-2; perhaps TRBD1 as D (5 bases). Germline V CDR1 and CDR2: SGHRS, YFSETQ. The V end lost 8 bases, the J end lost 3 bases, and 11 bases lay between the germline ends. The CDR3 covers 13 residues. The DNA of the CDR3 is TGCGCCAGTCAGACAGAGGACACCGGGGAGCTGTTTTTT. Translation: CASQTEDTGELFF. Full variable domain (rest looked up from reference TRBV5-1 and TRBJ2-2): KAGVTQTPRYLIKTRGQQVTLSCSPISGHRSVSWYQQTPGQGLQFLFEYFSETQRNKGNFPGRFSGRQFSNSRSEMNVSTLELGDSALYLCASQTEDTGELFFGEGSRLTVL.

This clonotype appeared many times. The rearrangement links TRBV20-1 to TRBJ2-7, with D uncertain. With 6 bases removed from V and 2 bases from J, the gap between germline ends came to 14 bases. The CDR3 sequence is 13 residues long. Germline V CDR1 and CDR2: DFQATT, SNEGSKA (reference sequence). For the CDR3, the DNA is TGCAGTGCCCTCGGCAGAGCTGCCTACGAGCAGTACTTC. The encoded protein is CSALGRAAYEQYF.

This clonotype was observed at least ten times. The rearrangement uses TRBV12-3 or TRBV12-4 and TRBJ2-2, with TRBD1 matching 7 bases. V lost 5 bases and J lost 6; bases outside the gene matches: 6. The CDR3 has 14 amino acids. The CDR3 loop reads CASSPTGSAGELFF. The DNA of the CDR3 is TGTGCCAGCAGTCCGACAGGGTCCGCCGGGGAGCTGTTTTTT.

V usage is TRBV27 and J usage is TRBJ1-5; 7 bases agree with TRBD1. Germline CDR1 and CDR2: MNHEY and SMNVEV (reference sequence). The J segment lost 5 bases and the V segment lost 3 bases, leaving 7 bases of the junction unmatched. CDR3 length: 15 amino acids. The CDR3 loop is CASSFRDRAHQPQHF. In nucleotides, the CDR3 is TGTGCCAGCAGTTTCCGCGACAGGGCCCATCAGCCCCAGCATTTT.

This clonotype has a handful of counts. In DNA, the CDR3 is TGTGCCAGCAGCCCCGACCCGGACAGGATGAACACTGAAGCTTTCTTT. Translating gives CASSPDPDRMNTEAFF. The genes are TRBV7-9 and TRBJ1-1; 7 bases map to TRBD1. Germline V gene sequence: CDR1 SEHNR, CDR2 FQNEAQ (reference sequence). V shed 5 bases, J shed 0 bases, and the junction held 9 bases outside the gene matches. CDR3 length: 16 amino acids.

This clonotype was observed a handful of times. The CDR3, as DNA: TGTGCCACCAGTGATTCTGGGGGCCCCTACAATGAGCAGTTCTTC. This encodes CATSDSGGPYNEQFF. V gene TRBV24-1 combines with J gene TRBJ2-1; a weak D match, TRBD1 (6 bases). Per germline, CDR1 KGHDR and CDR2 SFDVKD. The CDR3 totals 15 residues. Between the trimmed V and J ends, which lost 2 bases and 2 bases, there was a span of 9 bases.

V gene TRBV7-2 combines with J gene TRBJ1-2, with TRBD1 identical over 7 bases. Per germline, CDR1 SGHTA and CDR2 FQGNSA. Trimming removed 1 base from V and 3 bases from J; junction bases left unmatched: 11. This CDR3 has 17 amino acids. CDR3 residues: CASSLEGARQGDYGYTF. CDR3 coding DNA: TGTGCCAGCAGCTTAGAGGGGGCGAGACAGGGAGACTATGGCTACACCTTC.

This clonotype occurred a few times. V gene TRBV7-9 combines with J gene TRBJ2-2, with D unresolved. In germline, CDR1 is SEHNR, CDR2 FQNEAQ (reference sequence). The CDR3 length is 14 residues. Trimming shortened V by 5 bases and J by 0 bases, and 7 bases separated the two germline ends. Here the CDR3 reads CASSGRPNTGELFF. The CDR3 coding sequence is TGTGCCAGCAGCGGGCGGCCGAACACCGGGGAGCTGTTTTTT.

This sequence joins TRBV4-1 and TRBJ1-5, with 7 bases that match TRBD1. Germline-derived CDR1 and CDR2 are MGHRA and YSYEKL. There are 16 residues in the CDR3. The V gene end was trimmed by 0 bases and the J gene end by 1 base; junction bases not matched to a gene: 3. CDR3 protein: CASSQETGWSNQPQHF. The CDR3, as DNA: TGCGCCAGCAGCCAAGAGACAGGGTGGAGCAATCAGCCCCAGCATTTT.

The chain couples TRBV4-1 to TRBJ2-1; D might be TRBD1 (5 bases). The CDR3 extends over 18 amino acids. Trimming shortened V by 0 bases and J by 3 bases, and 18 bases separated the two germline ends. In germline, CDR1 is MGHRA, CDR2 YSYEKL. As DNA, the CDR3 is TGCGCCAGCAGCCAAGATCCCCCAACGGGCGACAGCTACAATGAGCAGTTCTTC. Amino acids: CASSQDPPTGDSYNEQFF.

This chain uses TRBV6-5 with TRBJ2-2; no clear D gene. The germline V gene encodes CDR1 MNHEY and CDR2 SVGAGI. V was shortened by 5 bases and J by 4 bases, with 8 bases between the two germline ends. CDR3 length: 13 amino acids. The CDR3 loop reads CASSPVGTGELFF. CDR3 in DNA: TGTGCCAGCAGTCCAGTAGGCACCGGGGAGCTGTTTTTT.

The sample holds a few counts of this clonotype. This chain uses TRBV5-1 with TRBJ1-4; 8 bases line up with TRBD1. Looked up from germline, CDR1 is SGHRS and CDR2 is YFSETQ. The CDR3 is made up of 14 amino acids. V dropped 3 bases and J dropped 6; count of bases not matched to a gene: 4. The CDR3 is CASSWSGGYEKLFF. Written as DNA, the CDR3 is TGCGCCAGCAGCTGGTCAGGGGGCTATGAAAAACTGTTTTTT. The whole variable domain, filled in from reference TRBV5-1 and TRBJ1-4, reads KAGVTQTPRYLIKTRGQQVTLSCSPISGHRSVSWYQQTPGQGLQFLFEYFSETQRNKGNFPGRFSGRQFSNSRSEMNVSTLELGDSALYLCASSWSGGYEKLFFGSGTQLSVL.

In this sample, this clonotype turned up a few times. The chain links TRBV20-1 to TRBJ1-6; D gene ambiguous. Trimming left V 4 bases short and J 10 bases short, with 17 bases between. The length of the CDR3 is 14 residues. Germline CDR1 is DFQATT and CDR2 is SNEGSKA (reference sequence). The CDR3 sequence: CSAMTSGDSSPLHF. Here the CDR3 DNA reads TGCAGTGCTATGACCAGCGGGGATAGCTCACCCCTCCACTTT.

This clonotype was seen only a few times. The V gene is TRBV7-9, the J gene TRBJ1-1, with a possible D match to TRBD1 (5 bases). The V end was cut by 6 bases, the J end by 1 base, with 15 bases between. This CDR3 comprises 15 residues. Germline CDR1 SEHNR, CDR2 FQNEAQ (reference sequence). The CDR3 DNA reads TGTGCCAGCAGTCCTCCGGGGCGGGGGAACACTGAAGCTTTCTTT. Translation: CASSPPGRGNTEAFF. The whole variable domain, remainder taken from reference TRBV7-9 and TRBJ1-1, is DTGVSQNPRHKITKRGQNVTFRCDPISEHNRLYWYRQTLGQGPEFLTYFQNEAQLEKSRLLSDRFSAERPKGSFSTLEIQRTEQGDSAMYLCASSPPGRGNTEAFFGQGTRLTVV.

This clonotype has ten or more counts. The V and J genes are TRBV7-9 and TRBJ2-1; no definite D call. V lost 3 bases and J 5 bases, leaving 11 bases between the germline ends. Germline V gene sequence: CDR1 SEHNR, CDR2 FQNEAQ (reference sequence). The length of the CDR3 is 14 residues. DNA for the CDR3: TGTGCCAGCAGCTTTTGGGGTTTGGACAATGAGCAGTTCTTC. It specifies CASSFWGLDNEQFF.

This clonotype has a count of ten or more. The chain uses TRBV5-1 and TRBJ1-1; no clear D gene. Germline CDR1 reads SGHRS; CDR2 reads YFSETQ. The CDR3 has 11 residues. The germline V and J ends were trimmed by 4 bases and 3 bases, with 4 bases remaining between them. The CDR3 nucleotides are TGCGCCAGCAGCCGGGACACTGAAGCTTTCTTT. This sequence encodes CASSRDTEAFF.

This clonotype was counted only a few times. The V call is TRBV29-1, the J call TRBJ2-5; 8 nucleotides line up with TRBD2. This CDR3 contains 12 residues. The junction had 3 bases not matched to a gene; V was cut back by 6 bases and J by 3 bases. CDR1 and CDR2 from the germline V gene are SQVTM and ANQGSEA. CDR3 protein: CSVGGDKETQYF. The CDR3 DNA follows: TGCAGCGTCGGGGGGGACAAAGAGACCCAGTACTTC.

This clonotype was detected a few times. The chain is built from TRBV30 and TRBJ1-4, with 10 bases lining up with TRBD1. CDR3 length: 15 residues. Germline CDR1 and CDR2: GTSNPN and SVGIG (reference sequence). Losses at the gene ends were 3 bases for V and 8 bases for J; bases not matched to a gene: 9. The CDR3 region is CAWSSGTGESEKLFF. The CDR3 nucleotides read TGTGCCTGGAGCTCTGGGACAGGGGAATCGGAAAAACTGTTTTTT.

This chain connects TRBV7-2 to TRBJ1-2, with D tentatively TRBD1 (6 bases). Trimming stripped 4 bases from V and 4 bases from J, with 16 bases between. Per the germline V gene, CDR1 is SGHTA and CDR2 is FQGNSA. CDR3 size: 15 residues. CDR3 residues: CASSSTGGVVYGYTF. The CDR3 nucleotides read TGTGCCAGCAGCTCGACAGGTGGGGTCGTCTATGGCTACACCTTC. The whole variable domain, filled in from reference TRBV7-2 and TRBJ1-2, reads GAGVSQSPSNKVTEKGKDVELRCDPISGHTALYWYRQSLGQGLEFLIYFQGNSAPDKSGLPSDRFSAERTGGSVSTLTIQRTQQEDSAVYLCASSSTGGVVYGYTFGSGTRLTVV.

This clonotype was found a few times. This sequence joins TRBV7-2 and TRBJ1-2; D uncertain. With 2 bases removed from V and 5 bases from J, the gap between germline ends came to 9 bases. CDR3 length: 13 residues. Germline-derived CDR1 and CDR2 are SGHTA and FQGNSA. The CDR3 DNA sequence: TGTGCCAGCAGCTTAAGGCGGACTTATGGCTACACCTTC. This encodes CASSLRRTYGYTF.

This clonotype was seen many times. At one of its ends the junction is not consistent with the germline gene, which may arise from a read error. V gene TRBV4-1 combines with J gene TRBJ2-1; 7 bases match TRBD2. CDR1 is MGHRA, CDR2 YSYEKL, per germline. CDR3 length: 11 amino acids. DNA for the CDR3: TGCGCCAGCTCACAGTACAGCGGGGTGATCTTC. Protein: CASSQYSGVIF.

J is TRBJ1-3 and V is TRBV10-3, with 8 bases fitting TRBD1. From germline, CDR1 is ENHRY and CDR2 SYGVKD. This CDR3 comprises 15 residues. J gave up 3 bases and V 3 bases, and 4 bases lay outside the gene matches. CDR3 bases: TGTGCCATCAGTGAAGGACAGGGCCTTGGAAACACCATATATTTT. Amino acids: CAISEGQGLGNTIYF.

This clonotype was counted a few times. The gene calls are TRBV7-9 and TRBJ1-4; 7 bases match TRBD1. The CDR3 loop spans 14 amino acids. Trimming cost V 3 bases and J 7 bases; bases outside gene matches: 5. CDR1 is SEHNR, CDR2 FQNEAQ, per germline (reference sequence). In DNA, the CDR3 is TGTGCCAGCAGCTTTGGCAGGGGGTCTGAAAAACTGTTTTTT. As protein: CASSFGRGSEKLFF.

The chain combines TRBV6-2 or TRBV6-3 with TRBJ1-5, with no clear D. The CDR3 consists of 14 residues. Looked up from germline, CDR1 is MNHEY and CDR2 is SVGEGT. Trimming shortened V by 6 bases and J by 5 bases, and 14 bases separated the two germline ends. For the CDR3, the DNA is TGTGCCAGCAGCTACCGTTGGACCGATCAGCCCCAGCATTTT. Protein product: CASSYRWTDQPQHF.

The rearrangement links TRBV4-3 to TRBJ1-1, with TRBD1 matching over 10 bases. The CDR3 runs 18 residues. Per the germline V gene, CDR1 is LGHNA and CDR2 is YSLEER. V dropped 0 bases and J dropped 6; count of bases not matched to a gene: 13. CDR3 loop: CASSQDRTGDRGEAEAFF. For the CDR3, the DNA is TGCGCCAGCAGCCAAGATAGGACGGGGGACAGGGGAGAAGCTGAAGCTTTCTTT.